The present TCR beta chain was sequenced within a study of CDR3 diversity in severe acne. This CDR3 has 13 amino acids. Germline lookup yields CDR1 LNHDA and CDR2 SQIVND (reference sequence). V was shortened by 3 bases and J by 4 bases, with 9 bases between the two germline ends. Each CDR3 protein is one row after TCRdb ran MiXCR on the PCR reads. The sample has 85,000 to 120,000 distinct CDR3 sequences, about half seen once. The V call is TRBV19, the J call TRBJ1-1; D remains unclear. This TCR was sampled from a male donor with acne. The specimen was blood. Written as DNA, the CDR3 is TGTGCCAGTAGTATGGATGTGAGCACTGAAGCTTTCTTT. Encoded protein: CASSMDVSTEAFF.